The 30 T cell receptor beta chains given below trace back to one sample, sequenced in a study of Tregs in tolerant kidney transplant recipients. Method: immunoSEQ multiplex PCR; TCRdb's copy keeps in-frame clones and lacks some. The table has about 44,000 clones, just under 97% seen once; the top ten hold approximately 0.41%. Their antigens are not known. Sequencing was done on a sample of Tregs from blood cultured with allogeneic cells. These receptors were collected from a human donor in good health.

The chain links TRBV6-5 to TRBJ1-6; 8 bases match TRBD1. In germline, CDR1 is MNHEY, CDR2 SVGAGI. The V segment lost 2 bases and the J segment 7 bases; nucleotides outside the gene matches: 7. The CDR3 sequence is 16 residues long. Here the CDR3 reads CASSYDRGPLNSPLHF. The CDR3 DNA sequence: TGTGCCAGCAGTTACGACAGGGGACCTTTAAATTCACCCCTCCACTTT.

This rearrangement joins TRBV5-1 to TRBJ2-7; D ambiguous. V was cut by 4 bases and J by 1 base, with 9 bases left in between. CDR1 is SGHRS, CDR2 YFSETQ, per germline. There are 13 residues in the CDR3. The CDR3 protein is CASSPQRSYEQYF. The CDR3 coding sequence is TGCGCCAGCAGCCCTCAAAGGTCCTACGAGCAGTACTTC.

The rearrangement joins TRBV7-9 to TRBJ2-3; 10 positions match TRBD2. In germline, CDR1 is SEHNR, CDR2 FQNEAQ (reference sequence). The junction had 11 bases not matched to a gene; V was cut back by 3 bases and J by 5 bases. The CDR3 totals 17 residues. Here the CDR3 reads CASSFSRLAGEGDTQYF. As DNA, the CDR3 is TGTGCCAGCAGCTTTTCTCGTCTAGCGGGGGAGGGAGATACGCAGTATTTT.

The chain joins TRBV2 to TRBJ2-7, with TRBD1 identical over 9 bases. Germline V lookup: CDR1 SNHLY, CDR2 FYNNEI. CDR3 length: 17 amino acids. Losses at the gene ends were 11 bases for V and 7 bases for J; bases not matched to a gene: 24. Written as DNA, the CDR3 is TGTGCCGGCCGGAGGGGACAGGGAGTGGATTTAGGCGAGGAGCAGTACTTC. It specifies CAGRRGQGVDLGEEQYF. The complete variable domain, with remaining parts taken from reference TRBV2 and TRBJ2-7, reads EPEVTQTPSHQVTQMGQEVILRCVPISNHLYFYWYRQILGQKVEFLVSFYNNEISEKSEIFDDQFSVERPDGSNFTLKIRSTKLEDSAMYFCAGRRGQGVDLGEEQYFGPGTRLTVT.

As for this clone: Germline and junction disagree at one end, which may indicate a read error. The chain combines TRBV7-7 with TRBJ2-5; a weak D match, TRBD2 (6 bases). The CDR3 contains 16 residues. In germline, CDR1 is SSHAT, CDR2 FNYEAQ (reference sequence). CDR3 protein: CASSHRDFSTGGTQYF. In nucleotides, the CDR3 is TGTGCTAGCAGCCACCGGGACTTTTCGACCGGTGGGACCCAGTACTTC.

CDR3 sequence: CASRSGGVAYNEQFF. The CDR3 DNA sequence: TGTGCCAGCAGGTCCGGGGGGGTCGCCTACAATGAGCAGTTCTTC. The rearrangement uses TRBV6-6 and TRBJ2-1, with 8 bases fitting TRBD2. The CDR3 spans 15 residues. Germline CDR1 and CDR2: MNHNY and SVGAGI (reference sequence). Unmatched junction bases numbered 6, after V lost 6 bases and J lost 2 bases.

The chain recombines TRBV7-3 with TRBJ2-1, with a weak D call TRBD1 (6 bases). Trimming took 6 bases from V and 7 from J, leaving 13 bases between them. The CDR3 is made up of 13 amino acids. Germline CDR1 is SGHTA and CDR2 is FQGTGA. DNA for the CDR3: TGTGCCAGCAGTATAGCAGGGGAAAATGAGCAGTTCTTC. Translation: CASSIAGENEQFF.

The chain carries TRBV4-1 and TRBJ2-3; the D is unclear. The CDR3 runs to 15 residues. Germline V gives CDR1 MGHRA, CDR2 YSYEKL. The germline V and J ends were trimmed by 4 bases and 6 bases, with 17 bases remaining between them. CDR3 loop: CASSLVTPELDTQYF. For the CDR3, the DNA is TGCGCCAGCAGCCTAGTCACTCCCGAGCTGGATACGCAGTATTTT.

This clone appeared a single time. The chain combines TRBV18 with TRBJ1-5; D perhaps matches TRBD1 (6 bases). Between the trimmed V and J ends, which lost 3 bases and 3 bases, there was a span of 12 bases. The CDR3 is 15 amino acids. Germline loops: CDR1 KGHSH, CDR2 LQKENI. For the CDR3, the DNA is TGTGCCAGCTCACCGCTACAGGGTACCAATCAGCCCCAGCATTTT. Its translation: CASSPLQGTNQPQHF.

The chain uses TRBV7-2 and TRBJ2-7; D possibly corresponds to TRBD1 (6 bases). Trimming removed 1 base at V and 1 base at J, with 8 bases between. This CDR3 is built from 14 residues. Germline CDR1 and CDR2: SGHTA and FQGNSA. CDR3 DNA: TGTGCCAGCAGCTTAGGGGGGCATTCCTACGAGCAGTACTTC. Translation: CASSLGGHSYEQYF.

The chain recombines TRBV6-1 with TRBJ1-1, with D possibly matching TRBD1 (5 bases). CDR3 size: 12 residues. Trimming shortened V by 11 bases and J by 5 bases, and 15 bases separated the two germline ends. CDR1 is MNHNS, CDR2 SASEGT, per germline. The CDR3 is CAGQGTGTEAFF. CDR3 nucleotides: TGTGCCGGCCAAGGGACGGGTACTGAAGCTTTCTTT.

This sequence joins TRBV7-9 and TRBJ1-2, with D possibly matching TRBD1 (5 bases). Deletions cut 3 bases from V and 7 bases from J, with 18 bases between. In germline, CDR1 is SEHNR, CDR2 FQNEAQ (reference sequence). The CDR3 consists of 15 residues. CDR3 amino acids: CASSLESGLVSGYTF. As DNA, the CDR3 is TGTGCCAGCAGCTTGGAGTCGGGGCTGGTCTCTGGCTACACCTTC.

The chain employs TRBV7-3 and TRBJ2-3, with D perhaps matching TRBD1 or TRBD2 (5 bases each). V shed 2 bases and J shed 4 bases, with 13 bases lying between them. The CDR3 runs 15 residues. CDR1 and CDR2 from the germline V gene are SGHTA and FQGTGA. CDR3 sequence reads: CASSLGASWADTQYF. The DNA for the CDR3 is TGTGCCAGCAGCTTAGGGGCTAGCTGGGCAGATACGCAGTATTTT.

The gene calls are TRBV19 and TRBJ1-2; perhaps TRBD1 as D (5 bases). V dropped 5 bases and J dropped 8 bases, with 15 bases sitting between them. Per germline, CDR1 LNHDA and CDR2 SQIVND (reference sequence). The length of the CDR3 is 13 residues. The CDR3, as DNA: TGTGCCAGTAGTTTCAACCGGGACCTGGGCTACACCTTC. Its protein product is CASSFNRDLGYTF.

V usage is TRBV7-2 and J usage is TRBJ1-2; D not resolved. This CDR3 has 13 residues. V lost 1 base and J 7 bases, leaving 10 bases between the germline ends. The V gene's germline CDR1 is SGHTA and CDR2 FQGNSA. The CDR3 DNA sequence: TGTGCCAGCAGCTTAGTGGCAGGAGTTGGCTACACCTTC. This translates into CASSLVAGVGYTF.

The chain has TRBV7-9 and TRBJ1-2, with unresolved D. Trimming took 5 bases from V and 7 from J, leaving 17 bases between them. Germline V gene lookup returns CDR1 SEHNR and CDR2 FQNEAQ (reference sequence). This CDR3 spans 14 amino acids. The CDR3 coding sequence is TGTGCCAGCAGCCCCCGGGCCCAGGCCCTTGGCTACACCTTC. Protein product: CASSPRAQALGYTF.

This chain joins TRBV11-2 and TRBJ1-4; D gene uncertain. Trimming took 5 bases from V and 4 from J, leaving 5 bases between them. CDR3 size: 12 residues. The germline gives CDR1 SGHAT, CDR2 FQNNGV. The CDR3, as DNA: TGTGCCAGCAGCGGCTATAATGAAAAACTGTTTTTT. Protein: CASSGYNEKLFF.

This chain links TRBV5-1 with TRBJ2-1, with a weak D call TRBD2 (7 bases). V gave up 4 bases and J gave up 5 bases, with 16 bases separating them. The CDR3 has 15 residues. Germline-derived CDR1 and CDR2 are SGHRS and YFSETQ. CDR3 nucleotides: TGCGCCAGCAGCCCTCCCCCGGGGGGCAACAATGAGCAGTTCTTC. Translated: CASSPPPGGNNEQFF.

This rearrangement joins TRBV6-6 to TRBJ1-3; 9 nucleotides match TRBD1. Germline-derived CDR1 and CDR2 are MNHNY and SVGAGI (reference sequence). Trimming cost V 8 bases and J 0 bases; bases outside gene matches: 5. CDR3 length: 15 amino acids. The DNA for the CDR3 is TGTGCCAGCGCCCGGGACAGGGTCTCTGGAAACACCATATATTTT. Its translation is CASARDRVSGNTIYF.

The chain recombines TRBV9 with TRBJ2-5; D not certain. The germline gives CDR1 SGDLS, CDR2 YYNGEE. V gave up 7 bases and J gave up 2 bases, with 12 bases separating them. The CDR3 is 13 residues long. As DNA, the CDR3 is TGTGCCAGCGGGGTAGGGTTACAAGAGACCCAGTACTTC. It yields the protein CASGVGLQETQYF.

CDR3 nucleotide sequence: TGTGCCAGCAGCTTTCCTTCACGACTAGATATATCAGATACGCAGTATTTT. This encodes CASSFPSRLDISDTQYF. V usage is TRBV5-6 and J usage is TRBJ2-3; D might be TRBD2 (6 bases). The germline V and J ends were trimmed by 2 bases and 4 bases, with 20 bases remaining between them. Germline assignment: CDR1 SGHDT and CDR2 YYEEEE. The CDR3 has 17 amino acids. The variable domain in full, completed from reference TRBV5-6 and TRBJ2-3, reads DAGVTQSPTHLIKTRGQQVTLRCSPKSGHDTVSWYQQALGQGPQFIFQYYEEEERQRGNFPDRFSGHQFPNYSSELNVNALLLGDSALYLCASSFPSRLDISDTQYFGPGTRLTVL.

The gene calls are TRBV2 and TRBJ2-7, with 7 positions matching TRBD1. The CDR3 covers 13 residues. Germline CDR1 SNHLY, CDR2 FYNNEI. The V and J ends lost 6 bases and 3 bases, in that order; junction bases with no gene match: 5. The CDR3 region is CASRGTEIYEQYF. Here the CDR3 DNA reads TGTGCCAGCAGGGGGACAGAAATCTACGAGCAGTACTTC.

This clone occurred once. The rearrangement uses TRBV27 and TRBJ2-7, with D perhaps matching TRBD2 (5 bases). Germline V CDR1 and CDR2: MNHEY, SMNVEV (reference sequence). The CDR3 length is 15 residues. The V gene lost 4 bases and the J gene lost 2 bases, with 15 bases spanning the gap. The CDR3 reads CASSSPGLKAYEQYF. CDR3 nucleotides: TGTGCCAGCAGTTCCCCCGGACTCAAGGCCTACGAGCAGTACTTC.

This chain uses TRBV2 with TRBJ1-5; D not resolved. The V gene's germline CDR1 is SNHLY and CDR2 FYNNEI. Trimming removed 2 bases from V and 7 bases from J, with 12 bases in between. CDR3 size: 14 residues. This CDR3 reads CASSESRREQPQHF. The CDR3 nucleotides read TGTGCCAGCAGTGAATCTCGAAGGGAACAGCCCCAGCATTTT.

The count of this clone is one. CDR3 region: CASSLRQRVSSTDTQYF. The CDR3 region has the DNA TGTGCCAGCAGCTTACGCCAGCGGGTCTCTAGCACAGATACGCAGTATTTT. The chain couples TRBV7-8 to TRBJ2-3, with D possibly matching TRBD2 (6 bases). Germline CDR1 is SGHVS and CDR2 is FQNEAQ. V was clipped by 2 bases and J by 0 bases, with 15 bases between them. The CDR3 has 17 amino acids. Complete variable domain (other parts from reference TRBV7-8 and TRBJ2-3): GAGVSQSPRYKVAKRGQDVALRCDPISGHVSLFWYQQALGQGPEFLTYFQNEAQLDKSGLPSDRFFAERPEGSVSTLKIQRTQQEDSAVYLCASSLRQRVSSTDTQYFGPGTRLTVL.

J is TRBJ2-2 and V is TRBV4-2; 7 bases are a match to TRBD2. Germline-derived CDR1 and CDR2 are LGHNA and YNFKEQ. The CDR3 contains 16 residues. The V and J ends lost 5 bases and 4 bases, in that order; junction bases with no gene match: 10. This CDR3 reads CASSSRLAGRTGELFF. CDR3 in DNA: TGTGCCAGCAGCTCCCGACTAGCAGGTCGCACCGGGGAGCTGTTTTTT.

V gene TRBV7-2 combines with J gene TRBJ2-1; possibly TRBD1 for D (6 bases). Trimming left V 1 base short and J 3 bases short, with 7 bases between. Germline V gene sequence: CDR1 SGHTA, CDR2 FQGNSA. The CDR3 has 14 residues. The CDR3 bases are TGTGCCAGCAGCTTAGGCAGGGGCTACAATGAGCAGTTCTTC. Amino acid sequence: CASSLGRGYNEQFF.

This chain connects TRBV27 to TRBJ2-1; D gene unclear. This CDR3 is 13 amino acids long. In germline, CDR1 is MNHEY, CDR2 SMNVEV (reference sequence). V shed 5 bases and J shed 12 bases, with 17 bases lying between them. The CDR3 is CASSKILLSGQFF. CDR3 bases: TGTGCCAGCAGTAAAATACTCTTGTCGGGGCAGTTCTTC.

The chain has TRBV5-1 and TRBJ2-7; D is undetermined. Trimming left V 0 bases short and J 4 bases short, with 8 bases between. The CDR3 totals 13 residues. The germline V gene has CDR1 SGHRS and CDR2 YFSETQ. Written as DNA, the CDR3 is TGCGCCAGCAGCTTGGCCCAGAGGTACGAGCAGTACTTC. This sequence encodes CASSLAQRYEQYF. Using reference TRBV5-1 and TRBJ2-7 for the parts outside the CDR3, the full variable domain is KAGVTQTPRYLIKTRGQQVTLSCSPISGHRSVSWYQQTPGQGLQFLFEYFSETQRNKGNFPGRFSGRQFSNSRSEMNVSTLELGDSALYLCASSLAQRYEQYFGPGTRLTVT.

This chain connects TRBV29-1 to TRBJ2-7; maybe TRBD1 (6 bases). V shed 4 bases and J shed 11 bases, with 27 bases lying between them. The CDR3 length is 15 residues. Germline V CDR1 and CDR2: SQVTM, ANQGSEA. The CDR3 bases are TGCAGCGTTGGGTCGGCCTGGACAGCGTCTGGTCGGGAGTACTTC. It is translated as CSVGSAWTASGREYF.